The 5 T cell receptor beta chains listed next were all sequenced from one sample in a study of CD8+ T cells in alopecia areata. Extracted RNA was reverse transcribed into cDNA, the sequencing template. Method: immunoSEQ multiplex PCR; TCRdb's copy keeps in-frame clones and lacks some. The sample yields some 150,000 clones, less than 75% seen once. Sample: CD8+ T cells sorted from blood, taken at week 0. The receptors derive from a human donor with alopecia areata.

Written as DNA, the CDR3 is TGCAGCGTTGAACACAGGATTTCTGATGGCTACACCTTC. Translating it yields CSVEHRISDGYTF. The V call is TRBV29-1, the J call TRBJ1-2; D may be TRBD1 (5 bases). Trimming left V 2 bases short and J 6 bases short, with 13 bases between. Germline V CDR1 and CDR2: SQVTM, ANQGSEA. The CDR3 totals 13 residues.

The rearrangement links TRBV5-1 to TRBJ2-7; 8 positions match TRBD1. Losses at the gene ends were 4 bases for V and 1 base for J; bases not matched to a gene: 7. This CDR3 contains 15 residues. Germline values: CDR1 SGHRS, CDR2 YFSETQ. Here the CDR3 reads CASSLRTGRSYEQYF. CDR3 bases: TGCGCCAGCAGCCTAAGGACAGGGAGGTCCTACGAGCAGTACTTC.

The chain recombines TRBV5-1 with TRBJ2-3; a weak D match, TRBD2 (6 bases). The CDR3 is 15 amino acids. Trimming pared 0 bases from V and 1 base from J, leaving 9 bases between. The germline V gene encodes CDR1 SGHRS and CDR2 YFSETQ. CDR3 in amino acids: CASSLGPSGTDTQYF. CDR3 in DNA: TGCGCCAGCAGCTTGGGCCCTAGCGGCACAGATACGCAGTATTTT.

The chain carries TRBV29-1 and TRBJ1-2; no clear D gene. Germline-derived CDR1 and CDR2 are SQVTM and ANQGSEA. Trimming stripped 3 bases from V and 4 bases from J, with 9 bases between. The CDR3 runs to 12 residues. This CDR3 reads CSVDGEPYGYTF. CDR3 coding DNA: TGCAGCGTTGATGGGGAGCCCTATGGCTACACCTTC.

A few counts support this clone. This sequence joins TRBV7-2 and TRBJ2-5; 7 positions agree with TRBD2. The germline gives CDR1 SGHTA, CDR2 FQGNSA. V shed 4 bases, J shed 3 bases, and the junction held 8 bases outside the gene matches. CDR3 length equals 15 residues. CDR3 residues: CASSSGDYLEETQYF. Written as DNA, the CDR3 is TGTGCCAGCAGCTCCGGGGACTACCTAGAAGAGACCCAGTACTTC.